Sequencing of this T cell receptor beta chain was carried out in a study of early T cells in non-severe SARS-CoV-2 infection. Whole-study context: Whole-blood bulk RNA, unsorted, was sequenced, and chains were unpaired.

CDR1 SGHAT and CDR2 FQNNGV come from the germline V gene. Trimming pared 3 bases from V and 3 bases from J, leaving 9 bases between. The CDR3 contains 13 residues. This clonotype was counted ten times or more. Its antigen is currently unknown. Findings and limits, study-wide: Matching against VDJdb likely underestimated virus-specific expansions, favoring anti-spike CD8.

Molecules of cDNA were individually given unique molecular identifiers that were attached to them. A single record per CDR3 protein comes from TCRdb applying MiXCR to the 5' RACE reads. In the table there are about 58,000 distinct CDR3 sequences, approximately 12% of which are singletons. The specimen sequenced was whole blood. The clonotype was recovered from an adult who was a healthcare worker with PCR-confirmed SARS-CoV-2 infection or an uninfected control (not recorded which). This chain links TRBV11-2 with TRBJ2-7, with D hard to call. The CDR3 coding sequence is TGTGCCAGCAGCTTTTCAGAGAACTACGAGCAGTACTTC. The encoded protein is CASSFSENYEQYF. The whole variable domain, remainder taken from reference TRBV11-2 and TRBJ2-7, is EAGVAQSPRYKIIEKRQSVAFWCNPISGHATLYWYQQILGQGPKLLIQFQNNGVVDDSQLPKDRFSAERLKGVDSTLKIQPAKLEDSAVYLCASSFSENYEQYFGPGTRLTVT.